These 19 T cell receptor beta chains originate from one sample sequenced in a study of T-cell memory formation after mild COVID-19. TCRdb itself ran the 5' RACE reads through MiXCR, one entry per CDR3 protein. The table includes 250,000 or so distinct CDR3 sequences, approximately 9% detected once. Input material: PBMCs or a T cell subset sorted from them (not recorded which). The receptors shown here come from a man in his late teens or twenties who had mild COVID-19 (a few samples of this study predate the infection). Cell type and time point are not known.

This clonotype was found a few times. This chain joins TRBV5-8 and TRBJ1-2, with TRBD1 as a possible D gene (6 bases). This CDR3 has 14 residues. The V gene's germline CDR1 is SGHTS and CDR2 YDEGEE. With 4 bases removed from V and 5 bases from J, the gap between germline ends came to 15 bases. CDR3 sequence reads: CASSRWTASYGYTF. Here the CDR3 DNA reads TGTGCCAGCAGCCGCTGGACAGCCTCATATGGCTACACCTTC.

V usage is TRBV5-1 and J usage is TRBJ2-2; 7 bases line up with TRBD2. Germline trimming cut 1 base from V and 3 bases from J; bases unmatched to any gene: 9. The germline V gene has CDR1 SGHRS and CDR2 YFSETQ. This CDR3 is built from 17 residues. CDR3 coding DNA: TGCGCCAGCAGCTTGTCTTTCGCGGGGGAGCACACCGGGGAGCTGTTTTTT. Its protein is CASSLSFAGEHTGELFF.

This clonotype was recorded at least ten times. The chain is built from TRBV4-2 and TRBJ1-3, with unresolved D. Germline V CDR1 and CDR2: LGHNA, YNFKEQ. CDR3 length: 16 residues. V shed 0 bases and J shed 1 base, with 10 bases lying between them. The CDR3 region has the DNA TGTGCCAGCAGCCAAGACGTCCCATTGTCTGGAAACACCATATATTTT. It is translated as CASSQDVPLSGNTIYF.

The CDR3 reads CAWSAWDTYNEQFF. The CDR3 DNA follows: TGTGCCTGGAGTGCCTGGGACACTTACAATGAGCAGTTCTTC. The chain is built from TRBV30 and TRBJ2-1; possible D gene TRBD1, 6 bases. V dropped 1 base and J dropped 4 bases, with 11 bases sitting between them. CDR1 and CDR2 from the germline V gene are GTSNPN and SVGIG (reference sequence). This CDR3 has 14 amino acids.

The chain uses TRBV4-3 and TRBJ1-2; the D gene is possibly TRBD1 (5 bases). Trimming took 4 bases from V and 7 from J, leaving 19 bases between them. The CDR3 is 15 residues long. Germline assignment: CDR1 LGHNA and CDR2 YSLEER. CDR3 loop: CASSPTAGRVPGYTF. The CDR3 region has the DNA TGCGCCAGCAGCCCCACCGCGGGGCGCGTGCCTGGCTACACCTTC.

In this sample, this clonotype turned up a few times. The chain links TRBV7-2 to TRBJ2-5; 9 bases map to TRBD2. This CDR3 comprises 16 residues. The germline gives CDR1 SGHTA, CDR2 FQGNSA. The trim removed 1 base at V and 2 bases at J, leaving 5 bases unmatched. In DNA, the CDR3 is TGTGCCAGCAGCTTAGGGGTAGCGGGGGAGCAAGAGACCCAGTACTTC. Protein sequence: CASSLGVAGEQETQYF.

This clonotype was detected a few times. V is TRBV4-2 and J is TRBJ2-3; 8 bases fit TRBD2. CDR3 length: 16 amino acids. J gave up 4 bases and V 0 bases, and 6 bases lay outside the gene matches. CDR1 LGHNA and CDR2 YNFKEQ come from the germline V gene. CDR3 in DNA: TGTGCCAGCAGCCAAGATCGCGCGGGGGGCGCAGATACGCAGTATTTT. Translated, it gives CASSQDRAGGADTQYF.

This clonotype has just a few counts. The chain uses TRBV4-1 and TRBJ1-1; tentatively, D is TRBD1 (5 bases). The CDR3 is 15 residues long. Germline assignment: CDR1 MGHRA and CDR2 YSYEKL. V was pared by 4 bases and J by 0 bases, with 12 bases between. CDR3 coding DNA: TGCGCCAGCAGCCTGCGGTGGGGCATGAACACTGAAGCTTTCTTT. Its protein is CASSLRWGMNTEAFF.

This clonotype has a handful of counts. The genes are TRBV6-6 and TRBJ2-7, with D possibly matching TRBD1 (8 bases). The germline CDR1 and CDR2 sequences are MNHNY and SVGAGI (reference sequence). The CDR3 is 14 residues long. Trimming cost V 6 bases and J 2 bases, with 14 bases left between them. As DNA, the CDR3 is TGTGCCAGCAGGGGGGGGACAGGTCCCTACGAGCAGTACGTC. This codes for CASRGGTGPYEQYV.

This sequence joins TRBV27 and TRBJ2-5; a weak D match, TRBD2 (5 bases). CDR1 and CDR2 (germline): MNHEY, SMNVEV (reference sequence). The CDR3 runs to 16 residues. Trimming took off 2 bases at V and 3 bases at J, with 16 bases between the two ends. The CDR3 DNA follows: TGTGCCAGCAGTTTAGGTTATCAACCCGGGAAAGAGACCCAGTACTTC. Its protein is CASSLGYQPGKETQYF.

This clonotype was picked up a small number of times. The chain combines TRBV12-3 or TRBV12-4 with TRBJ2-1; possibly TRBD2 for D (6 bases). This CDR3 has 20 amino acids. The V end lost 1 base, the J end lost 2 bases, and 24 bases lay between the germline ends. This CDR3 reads CASSLDTGDGIVRTYNEQFF. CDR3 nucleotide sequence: TGTGCCAGCAGTTTAGATACGGGGGACGGTATTGTAAGGACCTACAATGAGCAGTTCTTC.

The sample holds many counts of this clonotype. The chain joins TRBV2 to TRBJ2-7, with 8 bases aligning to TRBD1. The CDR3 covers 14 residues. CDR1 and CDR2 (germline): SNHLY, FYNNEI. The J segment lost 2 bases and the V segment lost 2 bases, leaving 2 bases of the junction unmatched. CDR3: CASSEQGATYEQYV. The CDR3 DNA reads TGTGCCAGCAGTGAACAGGGGGCGACCTACGAGCAGTACGTC.

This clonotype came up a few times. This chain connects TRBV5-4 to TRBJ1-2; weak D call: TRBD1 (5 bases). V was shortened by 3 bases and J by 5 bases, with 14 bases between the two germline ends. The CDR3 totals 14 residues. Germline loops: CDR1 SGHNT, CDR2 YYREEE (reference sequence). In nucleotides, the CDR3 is TGTGCCAGCAGCTCTTGGGGCAGGGAGTATGGCTACACCTTC. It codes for CASSSWGREYGYTF.

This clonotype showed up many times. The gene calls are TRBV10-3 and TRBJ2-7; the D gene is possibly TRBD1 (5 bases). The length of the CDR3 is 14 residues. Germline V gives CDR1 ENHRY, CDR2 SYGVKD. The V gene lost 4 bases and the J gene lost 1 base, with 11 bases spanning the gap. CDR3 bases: TGTGCCATCAGTGCGGTCGACAGTTCCTACGAGCAGTACGTC. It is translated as CAISAVDSSYEQYV.

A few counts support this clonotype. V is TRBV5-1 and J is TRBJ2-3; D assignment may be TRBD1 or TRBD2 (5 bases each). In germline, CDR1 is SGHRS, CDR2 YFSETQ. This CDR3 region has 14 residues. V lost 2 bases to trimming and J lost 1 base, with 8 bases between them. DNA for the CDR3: TGCGCCAGCAGCTTTGTGGGGGGCACAGATACGCAGTATTTT. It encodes CASSFVGGTDTQYF.

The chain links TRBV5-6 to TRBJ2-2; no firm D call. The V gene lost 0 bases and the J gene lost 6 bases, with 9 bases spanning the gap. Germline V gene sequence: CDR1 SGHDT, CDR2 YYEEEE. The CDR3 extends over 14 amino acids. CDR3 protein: CASSLGHRSGELFF. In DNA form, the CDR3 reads TGTGCCAGCAGCTTGGGACACCGGTCCGGGGAGCTGTTTTTT. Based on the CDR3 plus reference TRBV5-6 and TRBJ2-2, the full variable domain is DAGVTQSPTHLIKTRGQQVTLRCSPKSGHDTVSWYQQALGQGPQFIFQYYEEEERQRGNFPDRFSGHQFPNYSSELNVNALLLGDSALYLCASSLGHRSGELFFGEGSRLTVL.

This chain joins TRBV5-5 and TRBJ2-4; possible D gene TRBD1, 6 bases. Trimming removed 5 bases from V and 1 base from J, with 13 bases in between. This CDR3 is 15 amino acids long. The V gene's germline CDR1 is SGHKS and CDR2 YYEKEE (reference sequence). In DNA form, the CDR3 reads TGTGCCAGCAGAACTTTTAGGGGGGCCAAAAACATTCAGTACTTC. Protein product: CASRTFRGAKNIQYF.

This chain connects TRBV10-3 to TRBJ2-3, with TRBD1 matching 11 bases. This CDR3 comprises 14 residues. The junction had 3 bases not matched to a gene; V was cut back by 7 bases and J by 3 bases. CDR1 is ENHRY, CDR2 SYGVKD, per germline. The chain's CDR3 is CAITDRGLTDTQYF. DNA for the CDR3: TGTGCCATCACGGACAGGGGGCTGACAGATACGCAGTATTTT.

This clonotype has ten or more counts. CDR3 nucleotide sequence: TGCGCCAGCAGCCTATTACAGGGGAGCACTGAAGCTTTCTTT. It specifies CASSLLQGSTEAFF. The chain couples TRBV5-1 to TRBJ1-1; TRBD1 aligns across 7 bases. The V segment lost 4 bases and the J segment 4 bases; nucleotides outside the gene matches: 7. CDR3 length equals 14 residues. Germline lookup yields CDR1 SGHRS and CDR2 YFSETQ.